This T cell receptor beta chain was documented in a study of a mutant IDH1 vaccine in newly diagnosed glioma (dated by TCRdb to about 2021). In terms of the full investigation: Vaccination was initiated 4-6 weeks after radiotherapy alone, or concurrently with temozolomide cycles in the chemotherapy-containing groups. Visit V12 was the week-35 safety follow-up and visit V13 was the week-47 end of study. Prior to enrollment, standard therapy consisting of radiotherapy alone, temozolomide alone, or radiochemotherapy with temozolomide had been administered to patients, with the combination being received by most patients. For exploratory analyses, longitudinal TCRB deep sequencing was carried out in about 25 treated patients wherever samples were available. Of the 25 to 40 treated patients, approximately 62% were male and about 40% were female, and the mean age was approximately 41 years. Peripheral blood was collected at six visits: V03 (baseline), V05, V07, V10, V12 and V13. General findings and caveats noted by the study authors: PBMC samples for TCRB deep sequencing were selected based on availability. No apparent relationship was observed between pseudoprogression and alterations in the top peripheral T cell clonotypes detected by TCRB sequencing. The authors noted that analyses of patient blood samples could not be reproduced because of sample limitations. Immune responses induced by the vaccine were seen in more than 85% of patients across multiple MHC alleles.

The meaning of the sample's time point label: week 47, end of study. Every vaccine dose consisted of 300 ug of a 20-mer mutant IDH1 peptide in Montanide, administered subcutaneously together with topical imiquimod. Eight vaccinations were administered to patients in weeks 1, 3, 5, 7, 11, 15, 19 and 23, corresponding to visits V03 through V10. All donors had newly diagnosed IDH1-mutant astrocytomas of WHO grade 3 or 4 that showed loss of nuclear ATRX. The samples were drawn from NOA16, a multicentre, single-arm, open-label phase I trial in Germany that tested a mutant IDH1 peptide vaccine in humans for the first time. Genomic DNA for TCRB sequencing was isolated from EDTA blood with the DNeasy Blood and Tissue Kit. Of note for this clone: Its cognate antigen has yet to be identified. No per-base quality is available; no much larger clone lies one base away.

Library preparation used the immunoSEQ multiplex PCR assay. The hsTCRB Kit was used according to the manufacturer's protocol to amplify rearranged TCR beta chain sequences. TCRB libraries were sequenced on an Illumina MiSeq. The published analysis was carried out like this. The kit vendor's proprietary platform handled demultiplexing, trimming and gene mapping. TCRdb obtained this table from immuneACCESS and retained in-frame rearrangements with V and J assigned. These tables miss some clones; where compared with another copy, unresolved V genes account for less than half of the shortfall, and the remainder is unexplained. That table supplies the V and J calls and clone size; D and trimming were determined from the DNA. The sample has 75,000 to 95,000 clones on record, around nine tenths of them singletons. The ten biggest clones cover around 0.73% of the sample. CDR1 and CDR2 (LNHDA, SQIVND) derive from the germline V gene (reference sequence). Inclusive of the bounding cysteine and phenylalanine, the CDR3 is 16 residues long. Only the CDR3 DNA stays, 48 bases, in frame from base 1. Trimming at the junction amounts to 3 bases on V and 1 base on J, and the germline ends lie 13 bases apart.

The chain is assembled from TRBV19 and TRBJ2-1; possibly the D gene is TRBD1, per 6 matching bases. This sample comprised PBMCs, obtained from a glioma patient whose treatment included an IDH1 peptide vaccine. The TCR was taken from a woman between 50 and 59 years old with glioma. The CDR3 here reads CASSIPQGWSYNEQFF. The nucleotide sequence is TGTGCCAGTAGTATCCCACAGGGATGGTCCTACAATGAGCAGTTCTTC. With the rest looked up from the reference TRBV19 and TRBJ2-1 genes rather than sequenced, the full variable domain is DGGITQSPKYLFRKEGQNVTLSCEQNLNHDAMYWYRQDPGQGLRLIYYSQIVNDFQKGDIAEGYSVSREKKESFPLTVTSAQKNPTAFYLCASSIPQGWSYNEQFFGPGTRLTVL.